A selection of T cell receptor beta chains follows, all from one sample in a study of blood T cell repertoires in COVID-19. Clones were read by immunoSEQ multiplex PCR, and TCRdb kept only the in-frame ones, dropping some. In the table there are approximately 220,000 clones, around 89% of which are singletons. The sample consisted of PBMCs or T cells enriched from blood (not recorded which). These receptors came from a woman aged 18 to 35 in a cohort exposed to, infected with or recovered from COVID-19 (not recorded which). Both conserved end residues are part of each CDR3. D genes are given only for firm matches. Clone size is stated in some rows and not others, as once, few, many or a class when expanded.

D gene,J gene,clone size,V gene,CDR3 protein,CDR3 DNA
TRBD1,TRBJ2-6,NA,TRBV27,CASSSTYRGLTGANVLTF,TGTGCCAGCAGCTCTACTTACAGGGGGCTCACTGGGGCCAACGTCCTGACTTTC
TRBD2,TRBJ2-1,NA,TRBV25-1,CASSESRLAGGYNEQFF,TGTGCCAGCAGTGAATCCCGTCTAGCGGGAGGGTACAATGAGCAGTTCTTC
NA,TRBJ1-3,once,TRBV24-1,CATSDYQDTIYF,TGTGCCACCAGTGATTATCAGGACACCATATATTTT
NA,TRBJ2-7,NA,TRBV21-1,CASSNPETGDSYEQYF,TGTGCCAGCAGCAATCCTGAGACAGGGGACTCCTACGAGCAGTACTTC
NA,TRBJ2-3,NA,TRBV7-9,CASSQITGTDTQYF,TGTGCCAGCAGCCAGATAACAGGCACAGATACGCAGTATTTT
TRBD1,TRBJ2-7,NA,TRBV7-9,CASSRTGYYEQYF,TGTGCCAGCAGCCGGACAGGATACTACGAGCAGTACTTC
NA,TRBJ2-3,NA,TRBV24-1,CATSDIGSGGDTQYF,TGTGCCACCAGTGATATAGGGAGTGGAGGAGATACGCAGTATTTT
NA,TRBJ1-3,NA,TRBV29-1,CSAEGLSEGNTIYF,TGCAGCGCCGAGGGACTTTCCGAGGGAAACACCATATATTTT
NA,TRBJ2-3,NA,TRBV7-3,CASSSGAGTVGDTQYF,TGTGCCAGCAGCTCTGGGGCGGGGACTGTGGGAGATACGCAGTATTTT
TRBD2,TRBJ2-5,NA,TRBV5-6,CASSPTPGLAGGQETQYF,TGTGCCAGCAGCCCTACACCGGGACTAGCGGGGGGGCAAGAGACCCAGTACTTC
NA,TRBJ1-6,few,TRBV5-8,CASSTSPSPLHF,TGTGCCAGCAGCACGAGTCCTTCACCCCTCCACTTT
NA,TRBJ2-6,NA,TRBV9,CASSVAPGTGANVLTF,TGTGCCAGCAGCGTAGCTCCGGGGACTGGGGCCAACGTCCTGACTTTC
NA,TRBJ1-4,NA,TRBV5-6,CASSPLMGLEGKLFF,TGTGCCAGCAGCCCCCTCATGGGTCTGGAGGGCAAACTGTTTTTT
TRBD2,TRBJ2-1,NA,TRBV24-1,CATSETPPGLAGDYNEQFF,TGTGCCACCAGTGAAACCCCTCCGGGACTAGCGGGAGACTACAATGAGCAGTTCTTC
NA,TRBJ1-3,NA,TRBV6-5,CASSYDNSGNTIYF,TGTGCCAGCAGTTACGACAACTCTGGAAACACCATATATTTT
NA,TRBJ2-1,NA,TRBV2,CASQGGHNEQFF,TGTGCCAGCCAAGGCGGGCACAATGAGCAGTTCTTC
TRBD2,TRBJ2-1,few,TRBV2,CASNKRGDQLQFF,TGTGCCAGCAATAAGCGGGGGGATCAATTGCAGTTCTTC
NA,TRBJ1-1,few,TRBV6-5,CASSYSRVDTEAFF,TGTGCCAGCAGTTACTCTCGGGTGGACACTGAAGCTTTCTTT
NA,TRBJ1-1,NA,TRBV6-5,CASSYTRQGFSTEAFF,TGTGCCAGCAGTTACACTCGGCAGGGCTTCAGCACTGAAGCTTTCTTT
TRBD1,TRBJ2-5,NA,TRBV19,CASSGDVGTGAQETQYF,TGTGCCAGTTCGGGGGACGTTGGGACAGGCGCCCAAGAGACCCAGTACTTC
TRBD2,TRBJ2-5,NA,TRBV2,CASSEAFLAGGGETQYF,TGTGCCAGCAGTGAAGCGTTCCTAGCGGGGGGCGGAGAGACCCAGTACTTC
NA,TRBJ1-1,NA,TRBV18,CASSLPTEGGTEAFF,TGTGCCAGCTCATTGCCCACCGAGGGTGGCACTGAAGCTTTCTTT
NA,TRBJ2-5,NA,TRBV6-1,CASSEARLSETQYF,TGTGCCAGCAGTGAAGCCCGACTTAGCGAGACCCAGTACTTC
TRBD1,TRBJ2-1,once,TRBV24-1,CATSAIGGYEQFF,TGTGCCACCAGTGCCATAGGGGGCTATGAGCAGTTCTTC
NA,TRBJ2-7,NA,TRBV27,CASSSGGHVNEQYF,TGTGCCAGCAGCTCAGGAGGGCATGTTAACGAGCAGTACTTC
NA,TRBJ1-1,NA,TRBV6-5,CASRPQGHPNTEAFF,TGTGCCAGCAGACCCCAGGGACATCCGAACACTGAAGCTTTCTTT
NA,TRBJ1-5,NA,TRBV27,CASSLSVNSNQPQHF,TGTGCCAGCAGTTTATCCGTTAATAGCAATCAGCCCCAGCATTTT
TRBD2,TRBJ2-1,NA,TRBV5-8,CASSLREAVYNEQFF,TGTGCCAGCAGCTTACGGGAGGCGGTTTACAATGAGCAGTTCTTC
TRBD1,TRBJ1-3,NA,TRBV19,CASSLQGTSGNTIYF,TGTGCCAGTAGTTTACAGGGGACCTCTGGAAACACCATATATTTT
TRBD1,TRBJ1-6,NA,TRBV6-5,CASSWTGQGEGSPLHF,TGTGCCAGCAGTTGGACGGGACAGGGGGAAGGGTCACCCCTCCACTTT
NA,TRBJ1-2,once,TRBV6-5,CASSYSEGSDGYTF,TGTGCCAGCAGTTACTCGGAGGGGAGCGATGGCTACACCTTC
NA,TRBJ1-5,NA,TRBV28,CASNFRDQPQHF,TGTGCCAGCAACTTTCGGGATCAGCCCCAGCATTTT
TRBD1,TRBJ2-1,NA,TRBV18,CASSPRQGDRGEQFF,TGTGCCAGCTCACCACGTCAGGGGGATCGAGGTGAGCAGTTCTTC
NA,TRBJ2-3,NA,TRBV25-1,CASSVSSNTQYF,TGTGCCAGCAGTGTAAGCTCGAATACGCAGTATTTT
TRBD1,TRBJ1-4,NA,TRBV28,CASRDSNEKLFF,TGTGCCAGCCGGGACAGTAATGAAAAACTGTTTTTT
TRBD2,TRBJ2-7,NA,TRBV11-2,CASSLIAGGQKYEQYF,TGTGCCAGCAGCCTTATAGCGGGAGGGCAGAAGTACGAGCAGTACTTC
TRBD1,TRBJ2-1,NA,TRBV11-3,CASSFAQGADNEQFF,TGTGCCAGCAGCTTCGCACAGGGGGCAGACAATGAGCAGTTCTTC
NA,TRBJ2-2,NA,TRBV18,CASSPLNTGELFF,TGTGCCAGCTCACCCTTGAACACCGGGGAGCTGTTTTTT
NA,TRBJ1-1,few,TRBV10-3,CAISDLTGNTEAFF,TGTGCCATCAGTGACCTCACAGGGAACACTGAAGCTTTCTTT
NA,TRBJ1-4,NA,TRBV2,CASSGQGTALGEKLFF,TGTGCCAGCAGTGGGCAGGGTACAGCCCTTGGTGAAAAACTGTTTTTT
NA,TRBJ1-2,NA,TRBV21-1,CASSSRTGERDGYTF,TGTGCCAGCAGCAGTCGGACAGGGGAAAGGGATGGCTACACCTTC
NA,TRBJ1-1,NA,TRBV7-9,CASSLAAGNNMNTEAFF,TGTGCCAGCAGCTTAGCAGCCGGGAACAATATGAACACTGAAGCTTTCTTT
NA,TRBJ2-3,NA,TRBV6-6,CASIKSEDFTDTQYF,TGTGCCAGCATCAAATCGGAGGACTTCACAGATACGCAGTATTTT
TRBD2,TRBJ2-1,NA,TRBV5-1,CASSLELAGVSYNEQFF,TGCGCCAGCAGCCTCGAATTAGCGGGAGTGTCCTACAATGAGCAGTTCTTC
NA,TRBJ2-1,NA,TRBV27,CASSFNLLYNEQFF,TGTGCCAGCAGTTTTAATCTCTTGTACAATGAGCAGTTCTTC
NA,TRBJ1-5,NA,TRBV27,CASSLLGGGDSNQPQHF,TGTGCCAGCAGTTTATTGGGTGGAGGGGACAGCAATCAGCCCCAGCATTTT
TRBD1,TRBJ1-3,NA,TRBV19,CASSIRLQGTGNTIYF,TGTGCCAGTAGTATCCGCCTACAGGGGACCGGAAACACCATATATTTT
NA,TRBJ1-2,NA,TRBV7-8,CASSLGSGYGYTF,TGTGCCAGCAGCTTAGGTTCGGGATATGGCTACACCTTC
TRBD1,TRBJ1-6,NA,TRBV5-4,CASSLGQGGFSRDSPLHF,TGTGCCAGCAGCCTCGGACAGGGAGGCTTTAGCAGGGATTCACCCCTCCACTTT
TRBD1,TRBJ2-7,NA,TRBV27,CASSQGQGGPYEQYF,TGTGCCAGCAGTCAAGGACAGGGGGGACCCTACGAGCAGTACTTC
NA,TRBJ1-2,NA,TRBV13,CASSFPTGPANGYTF,TGTGCCAGCAGCTTCCCGACAGGTCCGGCTAATGGCTACACCTTC
NA,TRBJ1-2,NA,TRBV7-9,CASSSLGAYGYTF,TGTGCCAGCAGCTCCCTGGGGGCCTATGGCTACACCTTC
NA,TRBJ2-7,NA,TRBV28,CASSSGGGGPYEQYF,TGTGCCAGCAGTTCCGGAGGGGGGGGGCCCTACGAGCAGTACTTC
TRBD1,TRBJ1-6,once,TRBV7-3,CASSSTGGNSPLHF,TGTGCCAGCAGCTCTACAGGGGGTAACTCACCCCTCCACTTT
TRBD2,TRBJ2-5,NA,TRBV10-2,CASRIAGGETQYF,TGCGCCAGCAGAATAGCGGGGGGGGAGACCCAGTACTTC